The 7 T cell receptor beta chains presented below share a single source sample, sequenced in a study of blood T cell repertoires in COVID-19. Only in-frame clones appear in the TCRdb table, and some are missing; sequencing was by immunoSEQ multiplex PCR. The data contain 99,000 or so clones, 91% of them seen just once; the ten biggest clones take up roughly 5.6%. The sequenced sample was peripheral blood. The receptors derive from a human donor in a cohort sampled during active COVID-19.

J is TRBJ2-7 and V is TRBV4-3; tentative D call: TRBD1 (6 bases). The germline gives CDR1 LGHNA, CDR2 YSLEER. V was pared by 0 bases and J by 2 bases, with 8 bases between. The CDR3 consists of 14 residues. CDR3 sequence reads: CASSQESGAYEQYF. CDR3 nucleotide sequence: TGCGCCAGCAGCCAAGAATCAGGGGCCTACGAGCAGTACTTC.

The CDR3 here is CASSWVWRDIQYF. The CDR3 DNA reads TGTGCCAGTAGTTGGGTCTGGAGGGACATTCAGTACTTC. V usage is TRBV19 and J usage is TRBJ2-4; maybe TRBD2 (6 bases). V gave up 5 bases and J gave up 8 bases, with 13 bases separating them. The CDR3 contains 13 residues. Looked up from germline, CDR1 is LNHDA and CDR2 is SQIVND (reference sequence).

This clone came up once. The chain is built from TRBV7-3 and TRBJ1-1, with no clear D. The CDR3 sequence is 13 residues long. Trimming left V 3 bases short and J 0 bases short, with 5 bases between. CDR1 and CDR2 from the germline V gene are SGHTA and FQGTGA. The CDR3 sequence: CASSFRMNTEAFF. The CDR3 coding sequence is TGTGCCAGCAGCTTCAGAATGAACACTGAAGCTTTCTTT.

The chain joins TRBV7-3 to TRBJ2-1; D ambiguous. This CDR3 spans 15 amino acids. Germline lookup yields CDR1 SGHTA and CDR2 FQGTGA. Trimming shortened V by 0 bases and J by 3 bases, and 9 bases separated the two germline ends. DNA of the CDR3: TGTGCCAGCAGCTTAACTGGTGGCGGCTACAATGAGCAGTTCTTC. It specifies CASSLTGGGYNEQFF.

The CDR3 nucleotides are TGCAGCGTTTACAGCAGGGACTTCGGGCGACCCTTCACGTCCTACGAGCAGTACTTC. It yields the protein CSVYSRDFGRPFTSYEQYF. V usage is TRBV29-1 and J usage is TRBJ2-7; a possible D gene is TRBD2 (6 bases). From germline, CDR1 is SQVTM and CDR2 ANQGSEA. This CDR3 spans 19 amino acids. Trimming pared 5 bases from V and 1 base from J, leaving 30 bases between.

V gene TRBV4-3 combines with J gene TRBJ1-4, with TRBD1 matching 9 bases. The V and J ends lost 0 bases and 8 bases, in that order; junction bases with no gene match: 10. Per germline, CDR1 LGHNA and CDR2 YSLEER. This CDR3 is built from 17 residues. The CDR3 sequence is CASSQETPGQGREKLFF. DNA of the CDR3: TGCGCCAGCAGCCAAGAGACCCCGGGACAGGGTAGAGAAAAACTGTTTTTT.

This chain uses TRBV7-9 with TRBJ2-6; TRBD1 matches at 7 bases. CDR1 SEHNR and CDR2 FQNEAQ come from the germline V gene (reference sequence). Trimming at V came to 5 bases and at J to 11 bases, leaving 6 bases not matched to a gene. The CDR3 runs 13 residues. Here the CDR3 reads CASSPPTGYVLTF. In DNA, the CDR3 is TGTGCCAGCAGCCCACCGACAGGGTACGTCCTGACTTTC.